The rows below give T cell receptor beta chains drawn from one sample of a study of cytomegalovirus exposure and HLA in healthy donors. Profiling relied on immunoSEQ multiplex PCR, and the TCRdb table lists in-frame clones only, not all of them. The sample consists of 140,000 to 150,000 clones, around three quarters of them appearing once. The sequenced material came from PBMCs. These TCRs come from a woman aged 40 to 50 in good health and CMV-seropositive. Both conserved end residues are part of each CDR3. A D gene is named only where the DNA matches it firmly. Clone size is given for some rows only: seen once, a few or many times, or a class if the clone is expanded.

TRBJ1-1,TRBV5-1,-,-,TGCGCCAGCAGCTTGGCAGGGCCGGACACTGAAGCTTTCTTT,CASSLAGPDTEAFF
TRBJ1-3,TRBV28,-,once,TGTGCCAGCAGTTTCAACAGGGCTGGAAACACCATATATTTT,CASSFNRAGNTIYF
TRBJ2-3,TRBV11-2,-,once,TGTGCCAGCAGTCTGGGCGGGGCCGCCCTCACAGATACGCAGTATTTT,CASSLGGAALTDTQYF
TRBJ2-1,TRBV6-4,TRBD2,few,TGTGCCAGCAGTGACTCGATAGCGGGGGGGCGCCAGTTCTTC,CASSDSIAGGRQFF
TRBJ2-2,TRBV12-5,TRBD1,-,TGTGCTAGTGGTTCATTGGGACAGGGCTGGACCGGGGAGCTGTTTTTT,CASGSLGQGWTGELFF
TRBJ2-1,TRBV27,TRBD2,-,TGTGCCAGCAGCCCCCCGGGACTAGCGGGGGGGGGTGAGCAGTTCTTC,CASSPPGLAGGGEQFF
TRBJ2-5,TRBV5-1,TRBD2,-,TGCGCCAGCAGCTCTGGACTAGCGTACGAAGAGACCCAGTACTTC,CASSSGLAYEETQYF
TRBJ1-4,TRBV19,-,-,TGTGCCAGTAGTTCCCAGGGAGGGGACGAAAAACTGTTTTTT,CASSSQGGDEKLFF
TRBJ2-6,TRBV4-1,-,-,TGCGCCAGCAGCCGAGAGTCGGGGGCCAACGTCCTGACTTTC,CASSRESGANVLTF
TRBJ1-6,TRBV2,-,-,TGTGCCAGCAGTGATCAGGGTGGTAATTCACCCCTCCACTTT,CASSDQGGNSPLHF
TRBJ2-7,TRBV5-4,-,few,TGTGCCAGCAGCTTGGCTTTGCGGGGAAACTCCTACGAGCAGTACTTC,CASSLALRGNSYEQYF
TRBJ2-2,TRBV9,TRBD2,-,TGTGCCAGCAGCGCATTAGCGGGGGGAAAGTCCGGGGAGCTGTTTTTT,CASSALAGGKSGELFF
TRBJ1-2,TRBV5-4,TRBD1,-,TGTGCCAGCAGCGTGGACAGGGCCCATTTGGGTGGCTACACCTTC,CASSVDRAHLGGYTF
TRBJ1-5,TRBV27,-,-,TGTGCCAGCAGCAACGGTCTCAATCAGCCCCAGCATTTT,CASSNGLNQPQHF
TRBJ2-3,TRBV7-6,-,-,TGTGCCAGCAGCTTAGCGCGGGCGGCCGGAAGGACAGATACGCAGTATTTT,CASSLARAAGRTDTQYF
TRBJ1-1,TRBV5-1,-,-,TGCGCCAGCAGCTTAGAGATCATGAACACTGAAGCTTTCTTT,CASSLEIMNTEAFF
TRBJ1-1,TRBV19,TRBD1,-,TGTGCCAGTAGACGACAGGGGAACACTGAAGCTTTCTTT,CASRRQGNTEAFF
TRBJ2-2,TRBV19,-,-,TGTGCCAGTAGGCCTTTGGGGGGAAGTTTGAACACCGGGGAGCTGTTTTTT,CASRPLGGSLNTGELFF
TRBJ1-2,TRBV11-2,-,-,TGTGCCAGCAGCTTAGATCCCGGCGTCCGGGCTAACTATGGCTACACCTTC,CASSLDPGVRANYGYTF
TRBJ2-7,TRBV28,TRBD2,-,TGTGCCAGCAGTCGAACGGGAGGGTTGGGAAACGAGCAGTACTTC,CASSRTGGLGNEQYF
TRBJ2-5,TRBV6-1,TRBD1,-,TGTGCCAGCAGTGCCCAACCGGGACAGCAAGAGACCCAGTACTTC,CASSAQPGQQETQYF
TRBJ2-2,TRBV9,TRBD2,-,TGTGCCAGCAGCGACACTAGCGGGGGGGCGGTCACCGGGGAGCTGTTTTTT,CASSDTSGGAVTGELFF
TRBJ2-1,TRBV10-1,TRBD2,few,TGCGCCAGCAGTGATCACCGACTAGCGGGGGGGTCGGAGCCTTACAATGAGCAGTTCTTC,CASSDHRLAGGSEPYNEQFF
TRBJ1-4,TRBV6-1,-,-,TGTGCCAGCACCATGACAGCAACTAATGAAAAACTGTTTTTT,CASTMTATNEKLFF
TRBJ2-5,TRBV7-3,TRBD2,-,TGTGCCAGCAGCTTCCTAGCGGGGGGACGAGAGACCCAGTACTTC,CASSFLAGGRETQYF
TRBJ1-5,TRBV12-5,-,-,TGTGCTAGTGGTCCAGGGGTGGGTCAGCCCCAGCATTTT,CASGPGVGQPQHF
TRBJ1-1,TRBV9,TRBD1,-,TGTGCCAGCAGCGTAGCTACCGGGACAGGGGGCATCACTGAAGCTTTCTTT,CASSVATGTGGITEAFF
TRBJ1-1,TRBV6-5,TRBD1,few,TGTGCCAGCAGTTACGGTGGGACAGGTCGCGCTCGTGAAGCTTTCTTT,CASSYGGTGRAREAFF
TRBJ2-1,TRBV7-9,TRBD2,few,TGTGCCAGCAGCTTAGAGGGACTAGTACAACTTGAGCAGTTCTTC,CASSLEGLVQLEQFF
TRBJ2-3,TRBV30,TRBD2,-,TGTGCCTGGGCCAGTAGCGGGAATACGCAGTATTTT,CAWASSGNTQYF
TRBJ1-6,TRBV2,TRBD1,-,TGTGCCAGCAGTGATTTGGGACAGGGAAATTCACCCCTCCACTTT,CASSDLGQGNSPLHF
TRBJ2-1,TRBV6-6,-,-,TGTGCCAGCAGCCCGACGGGAAGATACCCCTATAATGAGCAGTTCTTC,CASSPTGRYPYNEQFF
TRBJ1-5,TRBV28,-,-,TGTGCCAGCAGAACCTGGGACTCCAACCTCCGACCCCAGCATTTT,CASRTWDSNLRPQHF
TRBJ2-5,TRBV9,TRBD2,-,TGTGCCAGCAGCGTAGGGGTCGTGGGGGGGGTCAGAGAGACCCAGTACTTC,CASSVGVVGGVRETQYF
TRBJ2-7,TRBV19,-,once,TGTGCCAGTAGTATCGAGTACTACGAGCAGTACTTC,CASSIEYYEQYF
TRBJ2-5,TRBV12-5,TRBD2,few,TGTGCTAGTGGAACCGGGACTAGCGGGGGAGTCGAGACCCAGTACTTC,CASGTGTSGGVETQYF
TRBJ1-2,TRBV6-5,-,few,TGTGCCAGCAGTCTCCCAGGAGGAGGCTACACCTTC,CASSLPGGGYTF
TRBJ1-1,TRBV10-2,-,-,TGCGCCAGCATCGAGATCCCGGGACTGGCGGCTTTCTTT,CASIEIPGLAAFF
TRBJ2-5,TRBV4-1,TRBD1,-,TGCGCCAGCAGCCAAGAGGGGGACAGGGGGCGAGAGACCCAGTACTTC,CASSQEGDRGRETQYF
TRBJ2-7,TRBV6-6,-,few,TGTGCCAGCAGTTACTCACAGGGTTTCTACGAGCAGTACTTC,CASSYSQGFYEQYF
TRBJ1-1,TRBV2,-,-,TGTGCCAGCCAGGAGAACACTGAAGCTTTCTTT,CASQENTEAFF
TRBJ2-7,TRBV19,TRBD2,-,TGTGCCAGTAGGTCTAGCGGGGAGTCCTACGAGCAGTACTTC,CASRSSGESYEQYF
TRBJ2-1,TRBV7-3,TRBD1,few,TGTGCCAGCAGCTCGGGACAGCTGGGGGAGCAGTTCTTC,CASSSGQLGEQFF
TRBJ2-1,TRBV28,-,-,TGTGCCAGCAGCCCACCGGGTTCTAGTAGCTCCTACAATGAGCAGTTCTTC,CASSPPGSSSSYNEQFF
TRBJ2-7,TRBV5-1,TRBD1,-,TGCGCCAGCAGCATAAACCCGGGACAGGGGGCCTACGAGCAGTACTTC,CASSINPGQGAYEQYF
TRBJ1-2,TRBV10-2,TRBD1,-,TGCGCCAGCAGTCAACAGGGGGATGGCTACACCTTC,CASSQQGDGYTF
TRBJ2-3,TRBV29-1,TRBD2,-,TGCAGCGTTGTACAAGCGGGGGGGAGAACAGATACGCAGTATTTT,CSVVQAGGRTDTQYF
TRBJ1-2,TRBV5-1,-,-,TGCGCCAGCAGTTCAAATGCGGGGGGCTACACCTTC,CASSSNAGGYTF
TRBJ1-1,TRBV29-1,-,-,TGCAGCGCCACCGGGACAAGGCGGAAGACTGAAGCTTTCTTT,CSATGTRRKTEAFF
TRBJ2-5,TRBV5-1,TRBD1,-,TGCGCCAGCAGCTTGACAGGGGGTAGAGAGACCCAGTACTTC,CASSLTGGRETQYF